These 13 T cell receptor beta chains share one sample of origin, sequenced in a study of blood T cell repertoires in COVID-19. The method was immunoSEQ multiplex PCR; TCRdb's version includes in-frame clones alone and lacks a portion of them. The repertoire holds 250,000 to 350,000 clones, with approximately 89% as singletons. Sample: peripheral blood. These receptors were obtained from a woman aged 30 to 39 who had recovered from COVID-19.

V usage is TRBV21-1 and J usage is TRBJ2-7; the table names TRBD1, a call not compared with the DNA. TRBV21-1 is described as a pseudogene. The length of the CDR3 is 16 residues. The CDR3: CASSKGDGTGTYEQYF. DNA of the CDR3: TGTGCCAGCAGCAAAGGAGACGGGACAGGGACCTACGAGCAGTACTTC.

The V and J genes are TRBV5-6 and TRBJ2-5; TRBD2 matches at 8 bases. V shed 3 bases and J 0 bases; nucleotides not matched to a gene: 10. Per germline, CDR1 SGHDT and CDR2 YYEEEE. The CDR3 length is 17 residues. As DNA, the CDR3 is TGTGCCAGCAGCTCGACTCCGGGACTAGGGTACCAAGAGACCCAGTACTTC. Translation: CASSSTPGLGYQETQYF.

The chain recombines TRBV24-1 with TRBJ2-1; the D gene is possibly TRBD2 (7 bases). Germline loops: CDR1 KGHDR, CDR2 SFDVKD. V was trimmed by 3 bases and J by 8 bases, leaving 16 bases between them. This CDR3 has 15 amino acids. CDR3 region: CATSDPLQGRDEQFF. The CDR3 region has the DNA TGTGCCACCAGTGATCCCCTGCAGGGGAGGGATGAGCAGTTCTTC.

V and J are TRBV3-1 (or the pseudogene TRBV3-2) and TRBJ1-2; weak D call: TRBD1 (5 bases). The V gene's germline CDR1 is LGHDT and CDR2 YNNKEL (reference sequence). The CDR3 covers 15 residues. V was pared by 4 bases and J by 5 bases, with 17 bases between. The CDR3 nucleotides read TGTGCCAGCAGCCCTATCTATGGAGGGGATTATGGCTACACCTTC. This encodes CASSPIYGGDYGYTF.

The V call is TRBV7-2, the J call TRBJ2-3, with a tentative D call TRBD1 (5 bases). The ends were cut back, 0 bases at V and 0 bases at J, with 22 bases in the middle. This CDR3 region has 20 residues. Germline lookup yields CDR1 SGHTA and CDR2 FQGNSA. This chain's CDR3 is CASSLANGLDIHPSTDTQYF. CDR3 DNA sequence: TGTGCCAGCAGCTTAGCTAACGGATTGGACATTCACCCTAGCACAGATACGCAGTATTTT.

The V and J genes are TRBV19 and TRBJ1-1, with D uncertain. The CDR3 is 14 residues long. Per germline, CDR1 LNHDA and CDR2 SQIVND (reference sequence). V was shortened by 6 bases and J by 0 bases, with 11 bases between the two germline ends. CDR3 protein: CASRRRSLNTEAFF. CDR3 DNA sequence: TGTGCCAGTAGGCGCCGCTCGCTGAACACTGAAGCTTTCTTT.

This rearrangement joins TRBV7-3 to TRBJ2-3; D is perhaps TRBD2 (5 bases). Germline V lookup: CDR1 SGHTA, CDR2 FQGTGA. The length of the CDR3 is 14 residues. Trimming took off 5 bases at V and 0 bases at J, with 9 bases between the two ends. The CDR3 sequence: CASSPSYSTDTQYF. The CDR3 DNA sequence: TGTGCCAGCAGCCCTAGCTACAGCACAGATACGCAGTATTTT.

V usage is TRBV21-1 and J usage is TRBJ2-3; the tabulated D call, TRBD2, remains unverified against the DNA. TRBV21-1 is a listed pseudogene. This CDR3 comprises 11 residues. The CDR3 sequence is CASSARDTQYF. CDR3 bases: TGTGCCAGCAGCGCTAGAGATACGCAGTATTTT.

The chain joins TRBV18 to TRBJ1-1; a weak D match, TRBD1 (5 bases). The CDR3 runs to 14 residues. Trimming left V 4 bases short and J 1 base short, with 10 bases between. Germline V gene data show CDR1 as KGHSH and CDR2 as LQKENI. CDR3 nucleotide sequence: TGTGCCAGCTCACTGGACGGGGGGAACACTGAAGCTTTCTTT. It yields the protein CASSLDGGNTEAFF. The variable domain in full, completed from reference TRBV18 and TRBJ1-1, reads NAGVMQNPRHLVRRRGQEARLRCSPMKGHSHVYWYRQLPEEGLKFMVYLQKENIIDESGMPKERFSAEFPKEGPSILRIQQVVRGDSAAYFCASSLDGGNTEAFFGQGTRLTVV.

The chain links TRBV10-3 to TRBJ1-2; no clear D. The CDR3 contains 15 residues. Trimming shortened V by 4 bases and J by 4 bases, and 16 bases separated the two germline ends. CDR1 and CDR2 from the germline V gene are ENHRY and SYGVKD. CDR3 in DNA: TGTGCCATCAGTGCGGCGGGCCCCGGTGGCTATGGCTACACCTTC. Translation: CAISAAGPGGYGYTF.

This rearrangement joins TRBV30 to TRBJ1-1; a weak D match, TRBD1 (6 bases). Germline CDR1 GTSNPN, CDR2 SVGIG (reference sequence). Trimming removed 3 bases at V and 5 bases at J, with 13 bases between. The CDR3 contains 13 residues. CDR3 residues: CAWRGKGVTEAFF. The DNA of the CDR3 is TGTGCCTGGAGGGGGAAGGGGGTAACTGAAGCTTTCTTT.

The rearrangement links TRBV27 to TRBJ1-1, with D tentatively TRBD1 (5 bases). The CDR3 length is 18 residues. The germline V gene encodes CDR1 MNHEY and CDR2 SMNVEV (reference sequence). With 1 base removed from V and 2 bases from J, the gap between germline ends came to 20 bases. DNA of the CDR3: TGTGCCAGCAGTTTATTGCCCGGCAGGGCGGCCTTCAACACTGAAGCTTTCTTT. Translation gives CASSLLPGRAAFNTEAFF.

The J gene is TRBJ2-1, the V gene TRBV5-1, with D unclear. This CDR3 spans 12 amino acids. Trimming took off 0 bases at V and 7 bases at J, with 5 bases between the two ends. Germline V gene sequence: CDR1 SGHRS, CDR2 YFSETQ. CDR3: CASSLARNEQFF. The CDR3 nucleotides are TGCGCCAGCAGCTTGGCCAGAAATGAGCAGTTCTTC. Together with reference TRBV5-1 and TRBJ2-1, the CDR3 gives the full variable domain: KAGVTQTPRYLIKTRGQQVTLSCSPISGHRSVSWYQQTPGQGLQFLFEYFSETQRNKGNFPGRFSGRQFSNSRSEMNVSTLELGDSALYLCASSLARNEQFFGPGTRLTVL.